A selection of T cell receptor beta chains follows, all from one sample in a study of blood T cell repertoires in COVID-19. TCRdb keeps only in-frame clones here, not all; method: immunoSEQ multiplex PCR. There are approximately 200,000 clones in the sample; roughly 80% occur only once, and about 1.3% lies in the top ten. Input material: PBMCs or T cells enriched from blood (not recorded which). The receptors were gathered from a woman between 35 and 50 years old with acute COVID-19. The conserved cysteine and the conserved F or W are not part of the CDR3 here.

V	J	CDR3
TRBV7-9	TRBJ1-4	ASSFTAGSNEKLF
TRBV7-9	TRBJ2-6	ASSQTESGANVLT
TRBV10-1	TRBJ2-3	ASSEAGSGTDTQY
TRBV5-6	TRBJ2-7	ASSSARDRGRSYEQY
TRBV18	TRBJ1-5	ASSPKGNNQPQH
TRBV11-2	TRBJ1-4	ASRPGGRNEKLF
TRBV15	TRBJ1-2	ATSRDHDRWNYGYT
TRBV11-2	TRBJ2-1	ASSLVTGGSSYNEQF
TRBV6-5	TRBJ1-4	ASRIRQGLQEKLF
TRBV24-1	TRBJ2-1	ATSDLGSGEYNEQF
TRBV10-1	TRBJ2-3	ASSEGASSDTDTQY
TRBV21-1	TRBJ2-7	ASSKVTGREDEQY
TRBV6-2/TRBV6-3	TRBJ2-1	ASSYPPGRALSYNEQF
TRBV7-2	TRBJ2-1	ASSLMGGEQF
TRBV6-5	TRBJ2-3	ASTSPAGGPDTQY
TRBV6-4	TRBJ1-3	ASSDRPRYSGNTIY
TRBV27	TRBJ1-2	ASFSRDSLSYGYT
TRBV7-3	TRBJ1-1	ASSPRGGGEAF
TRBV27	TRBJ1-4	ASATGTGEKLF
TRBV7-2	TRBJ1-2	ASSPDGQRDYGYT
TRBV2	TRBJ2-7	ASSGTSGGVYEQY
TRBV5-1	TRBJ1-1	ASSLGPQGARMNTEAF
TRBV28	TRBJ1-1	ASSRTGSAAPAF
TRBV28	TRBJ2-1	ASRGQGPGGPYNEQF
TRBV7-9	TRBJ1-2	ASSLSGWAGYT
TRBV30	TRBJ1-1	AWSLDSVEAF
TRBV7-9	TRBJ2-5	ASNQGLQETQY
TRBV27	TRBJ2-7	ASSPKTGASEQY